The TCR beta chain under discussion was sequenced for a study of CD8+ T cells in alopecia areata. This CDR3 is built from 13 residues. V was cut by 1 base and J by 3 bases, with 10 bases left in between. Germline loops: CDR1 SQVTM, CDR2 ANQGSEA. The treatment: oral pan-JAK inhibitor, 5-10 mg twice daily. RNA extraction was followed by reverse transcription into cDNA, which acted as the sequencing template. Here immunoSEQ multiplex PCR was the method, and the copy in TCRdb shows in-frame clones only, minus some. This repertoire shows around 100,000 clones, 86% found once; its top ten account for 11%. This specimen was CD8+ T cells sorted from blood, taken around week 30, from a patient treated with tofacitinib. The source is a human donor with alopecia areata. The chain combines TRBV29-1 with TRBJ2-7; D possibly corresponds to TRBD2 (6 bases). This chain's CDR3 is CSVEGVEGYEQYF. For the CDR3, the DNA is TGCAGCGTTGAAGGGGTGGAGGGCTACGAGCAGTACTTC.